The next 20 T cell receptor beta chains were all read from a single sample in a study of shared clonotypes between healthy human individuals. CD45RO-negative, CCR7-positively selected cells formed the naive CD8 fraction, excluding terminally differentiated effector memory CD45RA+ cells. The repertoire was sequenced with immunoSEQ multiplex PCR; TCRdb's copy has only in-frame clones and lacks some. The data hold some 2.1 million clones, with over 85% observed a single time. What was sequenced was naive CD8+ T cells from PBMCs. Every receptor here comes from a man between 18 and 29 years old in good health. Some clones in this sample may be carry-over from other donors' samples.

This chain uses TRBV19 with TRBJ1-5, with unresolved D. CDR1 and CDR2 (germline): LNHDA, SQIVND (reference sequence). The CDR3 contains 14 residues. V was cut by 0 bases and J by 2 bases, with 5 bases left in between. The CDR3 here is CASSIDPGNQPQHF. In DNA form, the CDR3 reads TGTGCCAGTAGTATAGATCCCGGCAATCAGCCCCAGCATTTT.

V and J are TRBV2 and TRBJ2-1, with 11 bases aligning to TRBD2. CDR3 size: 15 residues. V lost 6 bases and J lost 3; bases outside the gene matches: 4. Germline V gene lookup returns CDR1 SNHLY and CDR2 FYNNEI. CDR3 residues: CASRPGLAVYNEQFF. The CDR3 DNA is TGTGCCAGCAGACCGGGACTAGCGGTCTACAATGAGCAGTTCTTC.

The genes are TRBV6-1 and TRBJ1-2; 8 bases are shared with TRBD1. Germline V gene lookup returns CDR1 MNHNS and CDR2 SASEGT. Trimming removed 0 bases from V and 7 bases from J; junction bases left unmatched: 7. The length of the CDR3 is 15 residues. CDR3 residues: CASSEAGQGARGYTF. DNA for the CDR3: TGTGCCAGCAGTGAAGCAGGGCAGGGGGCGCGTGGCTACACCTTC.

This chain joins TRBV7-9 and TRBJ2-7; TRBD1 is a possible D gene (6 bases). Germline V CDR1 and CDR2: SEHNR, FQNEAQ (reference sequence). V was pared by 8 bases and J by 7 bases, with 18 bases between. The CDR3 has 13 amino acids. The CDR3: CASSGQGAGEQYF. CDR3 bases: TGTGCCAGCTCGGGACAAGGGGCTGGGGAGCAGTACTTC.

The chain couples TRBV15 to TRBJ2-2; a weak D match, TRBD2 (5 bases). The length of the CDR3 is 17 residues. Trimming left V 5 bases short and J 5 bases short, with 21 bases between. The germline V gene encodes CDR1 LNHNV and CDR2 YYDKDF (reference sequence). CDR3 amino acids: CATSGLRDLLGTGELFF. The CDR3 bases are TGTGCCACCAGCGGACTTAGAGATTTACTAGGGACCGGGGAGCTGTTTTTT.

This clone was observed a handful of times. The chain uses TRBV15 and TRBJ1-1; the D is unclear. This CDR3 contains 16 residues. From germline, CDR1 is LNHNV and CDR2 YYDKDF (reference sequence). Between the trimmed V and J ends, which lost 0 bases and 0 bases, there was a span of 11 bases. The CDR3 here is CATSREMDLMNTEAFF. The CDR3 region has the DNA TGTGCCACCAGCAGAGAGATGGACCTCATGAACACTGAAGCTTTCTTT.

The rearrangement joins TRBV5-6 to TRBJ2-4; 10 bases match TRBD1. The CDR3 covers 17 residues. Per germline, CDR1 SGHDT and CDR2 YYEEEE. V was pared by 2 bases and J by 2 bases, with 7 bases of the junction left unmatched. For the CDR3, the DNA is TGTGCCAGCAGCTTTAGACAGGGGGCGCGTACCAAAAACATTCAGTACTTC. Its translation: CASSFRQGARTKNIQYF.

This clone was seen a single time. The chain employs TRBV9 and TRBJ2-7, with 8 bases matching TRBD2. CDR1 is SGDLS, CDR2 YYNGEE, per germline. V shed 3 bases and J 4 bases; nucleotides not matched to a gene: 9. The CDR3 is 15 residues long. In nucleotides, the CDR3 is TGTGCCAGCAGCGCCGGAGCGGGAGTGGTTTACGAGCAGTACTTC. This translates into CASSAGAGVVYEQYF. Full variable domain (missing parts from reference TRBV9 and TRBJ2-7): DSGVTQTPKHLITATGQRVTLRCSPRSGDLSVYWYQQSLDQGLQFLIQYYNGEERAKGNILERFSAQQFPDLHSELNLSSLELGDSALYFCASSAGAGVVYEQYFGPGTRLTVT.

The CDR3, as DNA: TGTGCCAGCAGGGACAGGTCTGGCTACACCTTC. It yields the protein CASRDRSGYTF. The chain joins TRBV27 to TRBJ1-2; the match to TRBD1 covers 7 bases. Germline V gives CDR1 MNHEY, CDR2 SMNVEV (reference sequence). The CDR3 is 11 residues long. V shed 6 bases and J 7 bases; nucleotides not matched to a gene: 2.

The genes are TRBV15 and TRBJ2-7; possible D gene TRBD1, 6 bases. CDR1 and CDR2 from the germline V gene are LNHNV and YYDKDF (reference sequence). The ends were cut back, 5 bases at V and 0 bases at J, with 20 bases in the middle. The CDR3 runs to 17 residues. CDR3 loop: CATSDRSGGRGSYEQYF. The CDR3 DNA is TGTGCCACCAGCGATAGGTCTGGGGGCCGGGGCTCCTACGAGCAGTACTTC.

About this clone itself: A far larger clone differs by one base, so this is likely a read error. V and J are TRBV13 and TRBJ2-3; D ambiguous. This CDR3 has 12 residues. Germline V CDR1 and CDR2: PRHDT, FYEKMQ (reference sequence). Trimming took 1 base from V and 4 from J, leaving 3 bases between them. The chain's CDR3 is CASSLDADTQYF. In DNA, the CDR3 is TGTGCCAGCAGCTTAGACGCAGATACGCAGTATTTT.

The chain combines TRBV9 with TRBJ2-5; 7 positions match TRBD1. CDR1 is SGDLS and CDR2 is YYNGEE in the germline V gene. V gave up 1 base and J gave up 4 bases; unmatched junction bases: 10. The CDR3 consists of 16 residues. Here the CDR3 reads CASSVTPRDRAETQYF. CDR3 nucleotide sequence: TGTGCCAGCAGCGTAACCCCCCGGGACAGAGCAGAGACCCAGTACTTC.

Details on this clone: A read error may account for a junction end that differs from germline. This CDR3 is CASSLSYSNEQYF. The CDR3 DNA is TGTGCCAGCAGCTTAAGTTACTCCAACGAGCAGTACTTC. The chain has TRBV11-2 and TRBJ2-7; D unclear. Germline V CDR1 and CDR2: SGHAT, FQNNGV. The CDR3 is 13 residues long. Supplemented by reference TRBV11-2 and TRBJ2-7, the full variable domain reads EAGVAQSPRYKIIEKRQSVAFWCNPISGHATLYWYQQILGQGPKLLIQFQNNGVVDDSQLPKDRFSAERLKGVDSTLKIQPAKLEDSAVYLCASSLSYSNEQYFGPGTRLTVT.

This clone was detected only once. The chain couples TRBV5-4 to TRBJ2-6, with D hard to call. V was shortened by 4 bases and J by 0 bases, with 17 bases between the two germline ends. The germline gives CDR1 SGHNT, CDR2 YYREEE (reference sequence). The CDR3 is made up of 18 amino acids. Here the CDR3 DNA reads TGTGCCAGCAGCGGGATTGGGGAACCCATCTCTGGGGCCAACGTCCTGACTTTC. Translation gives CASSGIGEPISGANVLTF.

The V gene is TRBV11-1, the J gene TRBJ2-3; 14 nucleotides line up with TRBD2. The CDR3 loop spans 19 amino acids. The V and J ends lost 1 base and 0 bases, in that order; junction bases with no gene match: 6. The germline CDR1 and CDR2 sequences are SGHAT and FQDESV (reference sequence). The CDR3: CASSLGRGTSGSSTDTQYF. For the CDR3, the DNA is TGTGCCAGCAGCTTAGGCCGGGGGACTAGCGGGAGTAGCACAGATACGCAGTATTTT.

The chain employs TRBV30 and TRBJ1-3; D might be TRBD1 (6 bases). V was trimmed by 5 bases and J by 2 bases, leaving 16 bases between them. This CDR3 comprises 15 residues. Germline V gives CDR1 GTSNPN, CDR2 SVGIG (reference sequence). The CDR3 loop reads CAWEAGVIAGNTIYF. The CDR3 DNA reads as TGTGCCTGGGAGGCAGGGGTAATCGCTGGAAACACCATATATTTT.

V usage is TRBV6-5 and J usage is TRBJ2-7; D unclear. This CDR3 is built from 15 residues. Trimming stripped 6 bases from V and 6 bases from J, with 21 bases between. Per the germline V gene, CDR1 is MNHEY and CDR2 is SVGAGI. CDR3 in DNA: TGTGCCAGCAGGCCAGGCCGGGCTCCAGCTGGCGAGCAGTACTTC. As protein: CASRPGRAPAGEQYF.

The genes are TRBV5-1 and TRBJ1-1; the D is unclear. This CDR3 spans 12 amino acids. CDR1 SGHRS and CDR2 YFSETQ come from the germline V gene. V gave up 2 bases and J gave up 6 bases, with 8 bases separating them. CDR3 in DNA: TGCGCCAGCAGCTTCCCGGATCCTGAAGCTTTCTTT. Translation: CASSFPDPEAFF.

On this clone: Other nucleotide sequences in the sample specify the same CDR3. V gene TRBV7-9 combines with J gene TRBJ2-1, with no clear D. The ends were cut back, 1 base at V and 5 bases at J, with 3 bases in the middle. The germline gives CDR1 SEHNR, CDR2 FQNEAQ (reference sequence). The CDR3 has 12 residues. CDR3 in amino acids: CASSLVNNEQFF. The CDR3 DNA reads TGTGCCAGCAGCTTAGTGAACAATGAGCAGTTCTTC.

V usage is TRBV5-6 and J usage is TRBJ2-7; 7 bases fit TRBD2. CDR1 is SGHDT and CDR2 is YYEEEE in the germline V gene. The CDR3 is made up of 15 amino acids. V trimming: 0 bases; J trimming: 0 bases; junction bases outside the gene matches: 3. CDR3 loop: CASSLGRESSYEQYF. Written as DNA, the CDR3 is TGTGCCAGCAGCTTGGGGCGGGAGAGCTCCTACGAGCAGTACTTC.